This T cell receptor (beta chain) was profiled in a study of graft-versus-host responses after intestinal transplantation. Study information: Tacrolimus plus steroids were given to all recipients for about three years, preceded by anti-thymocyte globulin induction. Findings and limits, study-wide: Graft-donor T cell macrochimerism in patients accompanied high graft-versus-host to host-versus-graft clonal ratios in allografts. Declines in HvG clones occurring early post-transplant were associated with peak circulating GvH clone levels. Recipient marrow held GvH clones, some first seen in ileum or blood.

The CDR3 runs to 13 residues. Germline assignment: CDR1 KGHSH and CDR2 LQKENI. Trimming stripped 4 bases from V and 6 bases from J, with 9 bases between. Points on this clone: Its matching antigen is unknown.

Assay used: immunoSEQ multiplex PCR; TCRdb lists only in-frame clones, some missing. The sample holds 96,000 or so clones, roughly nine tenths seen once. V usage is TRBV18 and J usage is TRBJ2-2, with unresolved D. This material consisted of unstimulated CD4+ T cells sorted from spleen or lymph node cells, taken before intestinal transplant. This sequence originates from a human donor who received an intestinal transplant. CDR3 nucleotide sequence: TGTGCCAGCTCACTATCAGTCCCCGGGGAGCTGTTTTTT. It specifies CASSLSVPGELFF. The whole variable domain, filled in from reference TRBV18 and TRBJ2-2, reads NAGVMQNPRHLVRRRGQEARLRCSPMKGHSHVYWYRQLPEEGLKFMVYLQKENIIDESGMPKERFSAEFPKEGPSILRIQQVVRGDSAAYFCASSLSVPGELFFGEGSRLTVL.